This T cell receptor beta chain emerged from a study of post-analysis software for immune sequencing data (dated by TCRdb to about 2015). Some background on the complete study: Relapsing-remitting, secondary progressive and progressive-relapsing multiple sclerosis were recorded as disease courses, and subtype annotation was lacking for some patients. The patient repertoires were set against 10 to 11 previously published healthy control repertoires from donors whose ages ranged from 6 to 25 years. A subset of samples was prepared in parallel using single-end sample barcoding, then pooled and co-amplified after Illumina adapter ligation.

Libraries came from PCR. Sequencer: Illumina HiSeq 2500. To reduce PCR and sequencing biases, unique molecular identifiers were built into the TCR beta cDNA libraries. Approximately 500,000 cDNA molecules were obtained for every 1 to 10 million input T cells, so each molecule roughly corresponded to one T cell. Patient libraries were prepared and sequenced with the same protocol used for the earlier healthy control dataset. Samples belonging to the same batch were prepared together, multiplexed and sequenced on a shared HiSeq lane. In the authors' own workflow: Raw barcoded reads were processed with MIGEC, and single-read molecular identifier groups were discarded before consensus assembly and CDR3 extraction. Clonotype tables were post-analysed with VDJtools, and diversity was normalized by down-sampling all datasets to the smallest sample size. Repertoire overlap clustering matched CDR3 amino acid but not nucleotide sequences to correct batch-related cross-sample contamination. TCRdb trimmed public reads at Q25 via fastp, called clones via MiXCR and kept in-frame beta chains. CDR3 protein sequences are deduplicated, and each keeps its most common genes and DNA. The authors' filters were not applied to this entry. The sample contains fewer than 850,000 distinct CDR3 sequences, about 27% of them found a single time. The ten biggest clones cover approximately 0.55% of the sample.

To demonstrate the VDJtools post-analysis software, TCR beta repertoires were profiled from the peripheral blood of 13 young patients with multiple sclerosis. Multiple sclerosis patients were children and adolescents aged about 6 to 17 years. What the work shows at the level of the full study, not this receptor alone: Multiple sclerosis patients had significantly lower normalized Chao1 diversity than controls, a result that suggests substantial peripheral T-cell clonal expansion. The multiple sclerosis patient group was slightly younger than the control group. Direct clustering with F measure showed strong co-clustering of samples prepared in the same batch, prompting a batch-effect correction.

For this clonotype: What antigen it recognizes has not been identified. One base away there is no much larger clone; base qualities are not given.

The sequence was obtained from a girl aged 10 to 17 with multiple sclerosis. The source material was blood.

DNA sequence: TGTGCCAGCAGCCCAGGGGCCACCTATGAAAAACTGTTTTTT. This sequence encodes CASSPGATYEKLFF. The chain was built from TRBV7-2 and TRBJ1-4; TRBD1 could be the D gene, as 6 bases match. The CDR3, cysteine through phenylalanine, is 14 amino acids long. The retained sequence is limited to the CDR3, 42 bases, with the frame set at the first base. CDR1 and CDR2 are drawn from the germline V gene: SGHTA, FQGNSA. V and J are truncated by 5 bases and 6 bases respectively, leaving an intervening sequence of 13 bases.